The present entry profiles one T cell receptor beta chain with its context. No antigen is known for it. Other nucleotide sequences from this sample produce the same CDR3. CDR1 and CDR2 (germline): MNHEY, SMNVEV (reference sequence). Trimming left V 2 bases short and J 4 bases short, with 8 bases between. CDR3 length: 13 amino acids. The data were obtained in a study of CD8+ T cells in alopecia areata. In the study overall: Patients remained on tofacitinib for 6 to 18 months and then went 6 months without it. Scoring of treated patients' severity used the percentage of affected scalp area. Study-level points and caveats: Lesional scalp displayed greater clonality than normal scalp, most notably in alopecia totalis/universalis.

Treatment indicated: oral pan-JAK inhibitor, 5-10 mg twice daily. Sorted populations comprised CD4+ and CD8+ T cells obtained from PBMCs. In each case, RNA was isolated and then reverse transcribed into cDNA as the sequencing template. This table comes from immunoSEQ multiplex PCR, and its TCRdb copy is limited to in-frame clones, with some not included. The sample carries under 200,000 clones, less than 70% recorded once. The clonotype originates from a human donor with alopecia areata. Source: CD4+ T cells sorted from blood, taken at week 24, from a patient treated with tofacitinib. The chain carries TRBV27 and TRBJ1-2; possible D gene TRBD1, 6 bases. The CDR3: CASSLNRAYGYTF. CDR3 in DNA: TGTGCCAGCAGTTTAAACAGGGCCTATGGCTACACCTTC.